Here is one T cell receptor (beta chain) with its context. Its antigen is as yet unknown. Nashville, Tennessee was home to all donors, who were Caucasian adults. The sample comes from a study of shared clonotypes between healthy human individuals. Study details: There were three CD4 naive, three CD4 memory, two CD8 naive and one CD8 memory plates per donor.

Only in-frame clones appear in the TCRdb table, and some are missing; sequencing was by immunoSEQ multiplex PCR. The repertoire has about a million clones, 65% to 80% of them found once; the top ten carry less than 1.5%. CDR1 and CDR2 from the germline V gene are SGHAT and FQNNGV. V gave up 0 bases and J gave up 1 base; unmatched junction bases: 7. This CDR3 is built from 17 residues. Study-level points and caveats: The sharing of 4.5% to 5% of naive CD4 clonotypes was seen across a handful of donors.

The sequenced sample consisted of memory CD4+ T cells sorted from blood. Described subset: CD45RA-negative fraction. The clonotype originates from a man aged 18 to 29 in good health. V and J are TRBV11-2 and TRBJ2-3, with TRBD1 matching over 7 bases. The CDR3 sequence is CASSLEGYGTGTDTQYF. The CDR3 nucleotides are TGTGCCAGCAGCTTAGAAGGGTATGGGACAGGCACAGATACGCAGTATTTT. Variable domain in full (rest from reference TRBV11-2 and TRBJ2-3): EAGVAQSPRYKIIEKRQSVAFWCNPISGHATLYWYQQILGQGPKLLIQFQNNGVVDDSQLPKDRFSAERLKGVDSTLKIQPAKLEDSAVYLCASSLEGYGTGTDTQYFGPGTRLTVL.